Listed below are T cell receptor beta chains from one sample, sequenced in a study of cytomegalovirus exposure and HLA in healthy donors. Produced via immunoSEQ multiplex PCR; TCRdb's table is partial and in-frame only. The top ten hold 3.5% to 4% of the sample, which has 100,000 to 150,000 clones, around 85% seen once. Sequencing was performed on PBMCs. Receptor source: a man aged 18 to 30 in good health and CMV-seropositive. The CDR3 runs from the conserved cysteine through the conserved F or W. Each record gives: CDR3 DNA, CDR3 protein, V gene, clone size, J gene, D gene. D genes are given only for firm matches. Clone size, where shown, is once, few, many, or a class for clones that have expanded.

CDR3 DNA: TGTGCCAGCAGCTTAGTTTCGGGGATCGAAGGCTACACCTTC
CDR3 protein: CASSLVSGIEGYTF
V gene: TRBV7-2
clone size: NA
J gene: TRBJ1-2
D gene: NA

CDR3 DNA: TGCAGCGTTGAAGCCCGAGATGGCTACACCTTC
CDR3 protein: CSVEARDGYTF
V gene: TRBV29-1
clone size: NA
J gene: TRBJ1-2
D gene: NA

CDR3 DNA: TGTTCCAGCACCAAGGAGGATTTTGCGACCGTGAACACTGAAGCTTTCTTT
CDR3 protein: CSSTKEDFATVNTEAFF
V gene: TRBV7-9
clone size: NA
J gene: TRBJ1-1
D gene: NA

CDR3 DNA: TGTGCCAGCAGCCCACAAGGAGCGGGGGGGCCTTTGGGGACCCAGTACTTC
CDR3 protein: CASSPQGAGGPLGTQYF
V gene: TRBV7-9
clone size: NA
J gene: TRBJ2-5
D gene: TRBD2

CDR3 DNA: TGCGCCAGCAGTGACGGACAGGGGATCAATCAGCCCCAGCATTTT
CDR3 protein: CASSDGQGINQPQHF
V gene: TRBV4-1
clone size: NA
J gene: TRBJ1-5
D gene: TRBD1

CDR3 DNA: TGTGCCAGCAGCGGGGGGGGACTGGGCTACGAGCAGTACTTC
CDR3 protein: CASSGGGLGYEQYF
V gene: TRBV7-9
clone size: NA
J gene: TRBJ2-7
D gene: TRBD2

CDR3 DNA: TGTGCCAGCAGCCCGGGGGGATCGGGTAATGGCTACACCTTC
CDR3 protein: CASSPGGSGNGYTF
V gene: TRBV6-6
clone size: NA
J gene: TRBJ1-2
D gene: NA

CDR3 DNA: TGCGCCAGCAGCCAAGAACCCAGGGGACTACTCGAGCAGTACTTC
CDR3 protein: CASSQEPRGLLEQYF
V gene: TRBV4-3
clone size: NA
J gene: TRBJ2-7
D gene: NA

CDR3 DNA: TGTGCCAGCAGTGAAGCGGGGACTGGGGCGCCACCCCTCCACTTT
CDR3 protein: CASSEAGTGAPPLHF
V gene: TRBV6-1
clone size: many
J gene: TRBJ1-6
D gene: NA

CDR3 DNA: TGTGCCTGGAGTGGACAGAACACTGAAGCTTTCTTT
CDR3 protein: CAWSGQNTEAFF
V gene: TRBV30
clone size: NA
J gene: TRBJ1-1
D gene: NA

CDR3 DNA: TGCGCCAGCAGCCCCAATTCGGGCTCTGGGGCCAACGTCCTGACTTTC
CDR3 protein: CASSPNSGSGANVLTF
V gene: TRBV4-1
clone size: NA
J gene: TRBJ2-6
D gene: NA

CDR3 DNA: TGCAGCGTTGTGTGGGGAGAAGACTCCTACGAGCAGTACTTC
CDR3 protein: CSVVWGEDSYEQYF
V gene: TRBV29-1
clone size: NA
J gene: TRBJ2-7
D gene: NA

CDR3 DNA: TGTGCCAGCAGCCCGCAGGGGGACGGCTACGAGCAGTACTTC
CDR3 protein: CASSPQGDGYEQYF
V gene: TRBV7-2
clone size: NA
J gene: TRBJ2-7
D gene: TRBD1

CDR3 DNA: TGCGCCAGCAGCCAAGAATCCCTAGCGGGTGCCTACGAGCAGTACTTC
CDR3 protein: CASSQESLAGAYEQYF
V gene: TRBV4-3
clone size: NA
J gene: TRBJ2-7
D gene: TRBD2

CDR3 DNA: TGTGCCAGCAGCCCGCAGCGGGGGTCCTACGAGCAGTACTTC
CDR3 protein: CASSPQRGSYEQYF
V gene: TRBV7-2
clone size: NA
J gene: TRBJ2-7
D gene: TRBD2

CDR3 DNA: TGTGCCAGCAGCTTAGACCCCGTTTTCGCGGGAGGGTCCGGGGAGCTGTTTTTT
CDR3 protein: CASSLDPVFAGGSGELFF
V gene: TRBV13
clone size: NA
J gene: TRBJ2-2
D gene: TRBD2

CDR3 DNA: TGTGCCAGCCGGATGGGGGGTATCTACGAGCAGTACTTC
CDR3 protein: CASRMGGIYEQYF
V gene: TRBV6-6
clone size: NA
J gene: TRBJ2-7
D gene: NA

CDR3 DNA: TGTGCCAGCAGGGGGACAGACAGCACAGATACGCAGTATTTT
CDR3 protein: CASRGTDSTDTQYF
V gene: TRBV6-6
clone size: NA
J gene: TRBJ2-3
D gene: TRBD1

CDR3 DNA: TGTGCCAGCAGTGAGGGGGCGGGCTCTGGGGCCAACGTCCTGACTTTC
CDR3 protein: CASSEGAGSGANVLTF
V gene: TRBV6-1
clone size: NA
J gene: TRBJ2-6
D gene: NA

CDR3 DNA: TGTGCCAGCAGCTTGGAGGTAACCTACGAGCAGTACTTC
CDR3 protein: CASSLEVTYEQYF
V gene: TRBV7-8
clone size: NA
J gene: TRBJ2-7
D gene: NA

CDR3 DNA: TGTGCCAGCAGCTTACTTCCCGTGAGCTCCTATAATTCACCCCTCCACTTT
CDR3 protein: CASSLLPVSSYNSPLHF
V gene: TRBV7-2
clone size: NA
J gene: TRBJ1-6
D gene: NA

CDR3 DNA: TGTGCCATCAGCCGGGAAAGGAGCTCCTACGAGCAGTACTTC
CDR3 protein: CAISRERSSYEQYF
V gene: TRBV10-3
clone size: NA
J gene: TRBJ2-7
D gene: NA

CDR3 DNA: TGTGCCAGCAGGCCCACCCGGTCCGGGGAGCCCCAGCATTTT
CDR3 protein: CASRPTRSGEPQHF
V gene: TRBV2
clone size: few
J gene: TRBJ1-5
D gene: NA

CDR3 DNA: TGTGCCAGCAGGCGGGGGGTCCAAGAGACCCAGTACTTC
CDR3 protein: CASRRGVQETQYF
V gene: TRBV6-6
clone size: few
J gene: TRBJ2-5
D gene: TRBD2

CDR3 DNA: TGTGCTAGTGGTTTATTCCATACAGGGGTGTGTGGGCAGTTCTTC
CDR3 protein: CASGLFHTGVCGQFF
V gene: TRBV12-5
clone size: NA
J gene: TRBJ2-1
D gene: TRBD1

CDR3 DNA: TGTGCCATCAGTGAGGGGCACTCCACAGATACGCAGTATTTT
CDR3 protein: CAISEGHSTDTQYF
V gene: TRBV10-3
clone size: NA
J gene: TRBJ2-3
D gene: NA

CDR3 DNA: TGTGCCAGCAGCCGACTAGCGGGAGCCTACGAGCAGTACTTC
CDR3 protein: CASSRLAGAYEQYF
V gene: TRBV7-2
clone size: NA
J gene: TRBJ2-7
D gene: TRBD2

CDR3 DNA: TGTGCCAGCAGCCAAGTCTCCGGGACAGAGCATCAGCCCCAGCATTTT
CDR3 protein: CASSQVSGTEHQPQHF
V gene: TRBV4-2
clone size: NA
J gene: TRBJ1-5
D gene: TRBD1

CDR3 DNA: TGTGCCATCAGTGACTTCCCGGGAGGGAACAATGAGCAGTTCTTC
CDR3 protein: CAISDFPGGNNEQFF
V gene: TRBV10-3
clone size: NA
J gene: TRBJ2-1
D gene: TRBD2

CDR3 DNA: TGCGCCAGCAGCCAAGAAGCTCAGGTTAATTCACCCCTCCACTTT
CDR3 protein: CASSQEAQVNSPLHF
V gene: TRBV4-1
clone size: few
J gene: TRBJ1-6
D gene: NA

CDR3 DNA: TGTGCCAGTAGTATCACGGTCGGACAGGGGGAGACCCAGTACTTC
CDR3 protein: CASSITVGQGETQYF
V gene: TRBV19
clone size: NA
J gene: TRBJ2-5
D gene: TRBD1

CDR3 DNA: TGTGCCAGTAGGGCTAGATACTCTGGAAACACCATATATTTT
CDR3 protein: CASRARYSGNTIYF
V gene: TRBV19
clone size: NA
J gene: TRBJ1-3
D gene: NA

CDR3 DNA: TGTGCCATCAGCGAGAGGGGGTTGGGGAACACTGAAGCTTTCTTT
CDR3 protein: CAISERGLGNTEAFF
V gene: TRBV10-3
clone size: NA
J gene: TRBJ1-1
D gene: NA

CDR3 DNA: TGCGCCAGCAGCCAAGGGCAGGGGCTTAGGGAGCCCCAGCATTTT
CDR3 protein: CASSQGQGLREPQHF
V gene: TRBV4-3
clone size: NA
J gene: TRBJ1-5
D gene: NA

CDR3 DNA: TGTGCCAGCAGCGGACAGGGGGGCGACACCGGGGAGCTGTTTTTT
CDR3 protein: CASSGQGGDTGELFF
V gene: TRBV6-5
clone size: few
J gene: TRBJ2-2
D gene: TRBD1

CDR3 DNA: TGTGCCAGTAGTATACGGAGGGTTGGAATCAATCAGCCCCAGCATTTT
CDR3 protein: CASSIRRVGINQPQHF
V gene: TRBV19
clone size: NA
J gene: TRBJ1-5
D gene: NA

CDR3 DNA: TGTGCCAGCAGAAGGTCCGGGACAGGCTCCTACAATGAGCAGTTCTTC
CDR3 protein: CASRRSGTGSYNEQFF
V gene: TRBV27
clone size: NA
J gene: TRBJ2-1
D gene: TRBD1

CDR3 DNA: TGTGCCAGCAGTGATTTACAGAGTACCTATCAGCCCCAGCATTTT
CDR3 protein: CASSDLQSTYQPQHF
V gene: TRBV6-1
clone size: NA
J gene: TRBJ1-5
D gene: NA

CDR3 DNA: TGTGCCATCAGTGGCTATCGGACAGGGGTAGATACGCAGTATTTT
CDR3 protein: CAISGYRTGVDTQYF
V gene: TRBV10-3
clone size: NA
J gene: TRBJ2-3
D gene: TRBD1

CDR3 DNA: TGTGCCAGCAGCCAAGGCCGGGTGGTTAGTGGCTACACCTTC
CDR3 protein: CASSQGRVVSGYTF
V gene: TRBV14
clone size: NA
J gene: TRBJ1-2
D gene: NA